The present T cell receptor beta chain was sequenced within a study of Tregs in tolerant kidney transplant recipients. Regarding the study as a whole: Donor-specific Treg expansion exceeded global Treg expansion in tolerant patients, suggesting antigen drive. Nucleotide sequences could not be compared across some patients' samples due to primer changes.

Related graft donors supplied nonmyeloablative bone marrow transplants, and mixed chimerism was transient. The CDR3 totals 15 residues. Per germline, CDR1 SGHNT and CDR2 YYREEE (reference sequence). V dropped 3 bases and J dropped 8 bases, with 18 bases sitting between them. To note about this clone: The antigen is not known.

The method was immunoSEQ multiplex PCR; TCRdb's version includes in-frame clones alone and lacks a portion of them. The sample yields roughly 70,000 clones, around 87% seen once. Source: CD4+ T cells from blood (PBMCs), taken 6 months after the transplant. This chain uses TRBV5-4 with TRBJ2-1, with a possible D match to TRBD2 (5 bases). This clonotype was obtained from a human patient who received a combined kidney and bone marrow transplant. A subset of T cells may come from the graft donor. CDR3: CASSSSAPFGDEQFF. CDR3 in DNA: TGTGCCAGCAGCTCAAGTGCCCCGTTCGGGGATGAGCAGTTCTTC.